The 13 T cell receptor beta chains below come from one sample, sequenced in a study of T cells in localized non-small cell lung cancer. This table comes from immunoSEQ multiplex PCR, and its TCRdb copy is limited to in-frame clones, with some not included. The sample includes 30,000 to 45,000 clones, roughly 89% of them seen just once. This material consisted of peripheral blood, taken before any cancer treatment. Receptors were obtained from a woman aged 40 to 75 with stage I lung adenocarcinoma.

The chain recombines TRBV7-2 with TRBJ1-2; 7 bases fit TRBD1. The CDR3 runs 16 residues. V gave up 5 bases and J gave up 0 bases; unmatched junction bases: 9. CDR1 and CDR2 from the germline V gene are SGHTA and FQGNSA. CDR3 region: CASSLSTTGPNYGYTF. Here the CDR3 DNA reads TGTGCCAGCAGCCTATCAACGACAGGGCCTAACTATGGCTACACCTTC.

The J gene is TRBJ1-1, the V gene TRBV27, with D maybe TRBD1 (5 bases). There are 14 residues in the CDR3. The V end lost 7 bases, the J end lost 5 bases, and 17 bases lay between the germline ends. CDR1 MNHEY and CDR2 SMNVEV come from the germline V gene (reference sequence). CDR3 sequence: CASTLTGGSTEAFF. The CDR3 nucleotides are TGTGCCAGCACCCTAACGGGGGGGTCGACTGAAGCTTTCTTT.

The V call is TRBV5-1, the J call TRBJ2-7; TRBD1 might be the D (6 bases). Trimming pared 2 bases from V and 3 bases from J, leaving 12 bases between. Looked up from germline, CDR1 is SGHRS and CDR2 is YFSETQ. The CDR3 consists of 14 residues. The CDR3 DNA reads TGCGCCAGCAGCTTCGGCCAGGGGTTCTACGAGCAGTACTTC. This codes for CASSFGQGFYEQYF. The full variable domain, with the rest looked up from reference TRBV5-1 and TRBJ2-7, is KAGVTQTPRYLIKTRGQQVTLSCSPISGHRSVSWYQQTPGQGLQFLFEYFSETQRNKGNFPGRFSGRQFSNSRSEMNVSTLELGDSALYLCASSFGQGFYEQYFGPGTRLTVT.

The chain links TRBV29-1 to TRBJ1-1, with a tentative D call TRBD1 (5 bases). The CDR3 consists of 10 residues. The germline V gene has CDR1 SQVTM and CDR2 ANQGSEA. Trimming pared 3 bases from V and 7 bases from J, leaving 6 bases between. The CDR3 DNA sequence: TGCAGCGTTGATGGGGGTGAAGCTTTCTTT. This gives the protein CSVDGGEAFF. Full variable domain (outside the CDR3, taken from reference TRBV29-1 and TRBJ1-1): SAVISQKPSRDICQRGTSLTIQCQVDSQVTMMFWYRQQPGQSLTLIATANQGSEATYESGFVIDKFPISRPNLTFSTLTVSNMSPEDSSIYLCSVDGGEAFFGQGTRLTVV.

The chain recombines TRBV7-6 with TRBJ2-1; 7 nucleotides line up with TRBD2. This CDR3 is 14 amino acids long. Germline CDR1 and CDR2: SGHVS and FNYEAQ. Losses at the gene ends were 6 bases for V and 6 bases for J; bases not matched to a gene: 8. The CDR3 DNA sequence: TGTGCCAGCAGTTTAACGGCGGGGGTCAATGAGCAGTTCTTC. This sequence encodes CASSLTAGVNEQFF.

The genes are TRBV9 and TRBJ2-6; D is unresolved. The CDR3 totals 14 residues. Germline assignment: CDR1 SGDLS and CDR2 YYNGEE. Trimming shortened V by 1 base and J by 2 bases, and 4 bases separated the two germline ends. CDR3 in amino acids: CASSVRAGANVLTF. Written as DNA, the CDR3 is TGTGCCAGCAGCGTAAGGGCTGGGGCCAACGTCCTGACTTTC.

The chain links TRBV7-6 to TRBJ1-6; D gene unclear. Trimming cost V 4 bases and J 9 bases, with 13 bases left between them. Germline V gene lookup returns CDR1 SGHVS and CDR2 FNYEAQ. CDR3 length equals 14 residues. CDR3 loop: CASSSDDSPSPLHF. The CDR3 DNA follows: TGTGCCAGCAGCTCCGACGACTCTCCTTCACCCCTCCACTTT.

This clone has only one observation. The rearrangement uses TRBV7-2 and TRBJ1-2; the D gene is possibly TRBD1 (6 bases). From germline, CDR1 is SGHTA and CDR2 FQGNSA. This CDR3 is 14 amino acids long. Trimming removed 4 bases from V and 2 bases from J, with 11 bases in between. The DNA of the CDR3 is TGTGCCAGCAGCTGGTCGGACAGCAACTATGGCTACACCTTC. This sequence encodes CASSWSDSNYGYTF.

V gene TRBV7-2 combines with J gene TRBJ1-2; 7 positions agree with TRBD1. V gave up 2 bases and J gave up 8 bases; unmatched junction bases: 5. The CDR3 has 13 amino acids. Per the germline V gene, CDR1 is SGHTA and CDR2 is FQGNSA. The CDR3 loop reads CASSLNRGEGYTF. Written as DNA, the CDR3 is TGTGCCAGCAGCTTAAACAGGGGAGAAGGCTACACCTTC.

The chain carries TRBV19 and TRBJ1-6, with D uncertain. Germline-derived CDR1 and CDR2 are LNHDA and SQIVND (reference sequence). With 3 bases removed from V and 7 bases from J, the gap between germline ends came to 10 bases. The CDR3 length is 14 residues. The CDR3 DNA reads TGTGCCAGTAGTATCGGGCAACCGAATTCACCCCTCCACTTT. Amino acid sequence: CASSIGQPNSPLHF.

The chain uses TRBV5-1 and TRBJ2-3; a weak D match, TRBD1 (6 bases). V gave up 0 bases and J gave up 0 bases, with 14 bases separating them. The CDR3 contains 17 residues. Germline V gene sequence: CDR1 SGHRS, CDR2 YFSETQ. CDR3 loop: CASSLASWGLSTDTQYF. CDR3 DNA: TGCGCCAGCAGCTTGGCCAGTTGGGGGCTAAGCACAGATACGCAGTATTTT. The whole variable domain, filled in from reference TRBV5-1 and TRBJ2-3, reads KAGVTQTPRYLIKTRGQQVTLSCSPISGHRSVSWYQQTPGQGLQFLFEYFSETQRNKGNFPGRFSGRQFSNSRSEMNVSTLELGDSALYLCASSLASWGLSTDTQYFGPGTRLTVL.

V usage is TRBV2 and J usage is TRBJ1-4; the D gene is possibly TRBD1 (5 bases). Germline V gene sequence: CDR1 SNHLY, CDR2 FYNNEI. The CDR3 consists of 15 residues. With 5 bases removed from V and 7 bases from J, the gap between germline ends came to 17 bases. For the CDR3, the DNA is TGTGCCAGCAGTCAATCGGGACCCTGGGGTGAAAAACTGTTTTTT. Its translation is CASSQSGPWGEKLFF.

The gene calls are TRBV4-1 and TRBJ1-2, with 8 positions matching TRBD1. The junction had 11 bases not matched to a gene; V was cut back by 3 bases and J by 2 bases. Germline-derived CDR1 and CDR2 are MGHRA and YSYEKL. The CDR3 runs to 17 residues. CDR3 sequence: CASSQAGQGRANYGYTF. The CDR3 nucleotides are TGCGCCAGCAGCCAGGCAGGACAGGGAAGAGCCAACTATGGCTACACCTTC.